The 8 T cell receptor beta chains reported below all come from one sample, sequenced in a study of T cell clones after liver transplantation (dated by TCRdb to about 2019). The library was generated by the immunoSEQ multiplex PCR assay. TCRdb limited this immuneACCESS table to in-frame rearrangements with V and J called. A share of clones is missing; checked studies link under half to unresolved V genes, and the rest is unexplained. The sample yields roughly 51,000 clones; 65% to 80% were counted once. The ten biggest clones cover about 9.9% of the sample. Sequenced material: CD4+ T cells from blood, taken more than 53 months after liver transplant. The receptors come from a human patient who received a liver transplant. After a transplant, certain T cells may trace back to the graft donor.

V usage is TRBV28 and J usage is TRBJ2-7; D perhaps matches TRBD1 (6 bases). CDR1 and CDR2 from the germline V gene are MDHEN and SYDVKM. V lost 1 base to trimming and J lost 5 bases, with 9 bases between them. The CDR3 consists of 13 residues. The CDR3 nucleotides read TGTGCCAGCAGTTTATCGGCAGGGGACGAGCAGTACTTC. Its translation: CASSLSAGDEQYF.

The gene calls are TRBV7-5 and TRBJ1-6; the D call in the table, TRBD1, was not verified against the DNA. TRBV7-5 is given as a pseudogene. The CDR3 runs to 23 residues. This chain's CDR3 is CARLDRGGEEPVYTQYNNSPLHF. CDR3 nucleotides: TGTGCCAGACTGGACAGGGGTGGCGAGGAACCTGTTTATACCCAATACAATAATTCACCCCTCCACTTT.

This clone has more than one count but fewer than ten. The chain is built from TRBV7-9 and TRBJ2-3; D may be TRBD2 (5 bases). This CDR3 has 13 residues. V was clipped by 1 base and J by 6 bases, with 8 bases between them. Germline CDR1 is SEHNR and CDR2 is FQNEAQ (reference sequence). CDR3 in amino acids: CASSLDGGDTQYF. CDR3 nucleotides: TGTGCCAGCAGCTTAGATGGCGGGGATACGCAGTATTTT.

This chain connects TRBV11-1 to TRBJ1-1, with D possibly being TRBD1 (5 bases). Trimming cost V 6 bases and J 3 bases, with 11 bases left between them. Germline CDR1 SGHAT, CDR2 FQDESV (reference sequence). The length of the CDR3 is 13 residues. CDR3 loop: CASRWGGHTEAFF. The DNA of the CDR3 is TGTGCCAGCAGGTGGGGGGGACACACTGAAGCTTTCTTT. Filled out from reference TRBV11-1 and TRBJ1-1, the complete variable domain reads EAEVAQSPRYKITEKSQAVAFWCDPISGHATLYWYRQILGQGPELLVQFQDESVVDDSQLPKDRFSAERLKGVDSTLKIQPAELGDSAMYLCASRWGGHTEAFFGQGTRLTVV.

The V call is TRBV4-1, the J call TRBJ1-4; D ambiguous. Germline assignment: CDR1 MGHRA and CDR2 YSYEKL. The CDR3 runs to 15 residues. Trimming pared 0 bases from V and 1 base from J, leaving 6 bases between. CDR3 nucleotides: TGCGCCAGCAGCCAAGAAGGGCAAACTAATGAAAAACTGTTTTTT. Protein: CASSQEGQTNEKLFF.

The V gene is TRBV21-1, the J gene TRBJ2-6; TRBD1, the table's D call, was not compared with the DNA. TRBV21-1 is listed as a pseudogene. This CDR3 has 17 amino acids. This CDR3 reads CASSKFGRSQGANVLTF. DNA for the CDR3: TGTGCCAGCAGCAAGTTTGGCAGGTCTCAAGGGGCCAACGTCCTGACTTTC.

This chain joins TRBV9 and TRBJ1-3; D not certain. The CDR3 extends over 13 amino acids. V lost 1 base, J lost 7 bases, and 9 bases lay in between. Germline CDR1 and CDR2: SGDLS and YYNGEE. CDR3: CASSVSVGNTIYF. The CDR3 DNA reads TGTGCCAGCAGCGTATCTGTGGGGAACACCATATATTTT.

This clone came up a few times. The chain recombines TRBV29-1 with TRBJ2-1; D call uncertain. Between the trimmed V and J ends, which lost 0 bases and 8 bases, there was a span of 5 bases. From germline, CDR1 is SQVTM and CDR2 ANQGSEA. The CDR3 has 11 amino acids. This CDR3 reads CSVEDLDEQFF. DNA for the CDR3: TGCAGCGTTGAAGATCTGGATGAGCAGTTCTTC.